This T cell receptor beta chain was recorded in a study of cytomegalovirus exposure and HLA in healthy donors (dated by TCRdb to the late 2010s). For the wider study: In an earlier analysis of under 600 of the donors, around 300 Gb of sequence data and some 120 million unique TCR beta sequences from 180 million or so T cells were reported. An early release that covered 500 to 800 HLA-typed donors contained about 290 gigabases of sequencing data and tens of millions of unique TCR sequences. Of the 350 to 450 genotyped donors, around 81% fell in the genetic ancestry cluster associated with self-reported Caucasian donors. The study aimed to test whether signatures of past pathogen exposure could be identified by cataloging public T cell receptors. Using immunosequencing, the study profiled T cell repertoires from fewer than 850 subjects and related those repertoires to cytomegalovirus serostatus. Along with the approximately 700-subject first cohort, a separate validation cohort of more than 90 different subjects was used. High-throughput TCR immunosequencing, statistical association of individual TCRs with disease status, and machine learning were combined to predict cytomegalovirus infection status. In a later analysis, previously published TCR beta repertoires from 550 to 700 donors were re-analyzed and high-resolution HLA genotyping was added so that TCR occurrence patterns could be studied. In the later analysis, no new phenotypic data were used to find candidate immune exposures; instead, reliance was placed on TCR beta sequences and their occurrence across donors. To decide whether each TCR beta V gene segment behaved as functional or pseudogenic, an earlier analysis of approximately 600 of the donors relied on high-throughput TCR beta sequencing. Donor age, sex, ethnicity and CMV serostatus were compiled alongside the repertoire data. In a later genetic analysis, genome-wide SNP genotypes for 398 of the 666 donors were used, and that subset was treated as a discovery cohort. All discovery cohort repertoires had been generated on a single sequencing platform. HLA typing included class I and class II loci at four-digit resolution. Typing coverage varied by locus: roughly 629-640 donors for A, B, C, DRB1 and DQB1; about 520 for DQA1; approximately 610 for DPA1; more than 450 for DPB1. Because of strong linkage in the cohort, five DR-DQ haplotypes were treated as single units for association and clustering. Among some 410 genotyped donors of the cohort, an average of roughly 230,000 unique TCR beta nucleotide sequences was sequenced per donor, of which approximately 18% were non-productive.

In total, approximately 690 healthy bone marrow donors made up the cohort. At the time of sampling, every cohort member was nominally healthy, though immune exposures that went unrecorded were likely present. The donor was CMV seronegative and was included in the group of under 450 seronegative cohort members. A peripheral blood sample was provided by each donor, and peripheral blood mononuclear cells were used for TCR beta sequencing. Genomic DNA was extracted from the blood cell samples with the Qiagen DNeasy Blood Extraction Kit. What the research found in general, with its limitations: A cluster of highly shared sequence variants was judged likely to represent a technical artifact of the sequencing pipeline. When HLA alleles, especially DR and DQ, strongly co-occurred, TCR associations were difficult to assign to individual alleles. In vitro tests confirmed that a few of the cytomegalovirus-associated TCR beta chains recognize cytomegalovirus antigens. Some IMGT-functional V segments, including TRBV6-2 and TRBV6-3, could not be told apart with the 87-base-pair reads, so those segments were excluded. In a later analysis, more than 15,000 TCR beta sequences were associated with specific HLA alleles at a false discovery rate of 0.05. Because HLA typing was missing for some donors at each locus, association tests included only the typed subset. A later genetic analysis reported fewer N-insertions in productive TCRs among donors in an Asian-associated ancestry cluster than the roughly 690-donor mean. According to a later analysis, TCR association rates differed among HLA loci, with DRB1 alleles showing the most associated TCRs and HLA-C alleles showing the fewest. An association between a missense DCLRE1C variant and V-gene and J-gene trimming of TCR beta chains was found in a later genetic analysis and replicated in an independent cohort. In a later analysis, most CMV-associated TCR beta chains were found to appear HLA-restricted, with HLA associations seemingly driven largely by CMV exposure. A further reported finding was that TCR beta sequences accurately predicted the HLA-A and HLA-B alleles for most subjects in the first cohort. In this cohort, only TCR beta chains were sequenced, and detectable features were limited by the absence of alpha or paired-chain data. Most TCR sequences were observed very rarely across donors, whereas some public TCRs were present in many individuals. It was suggested by the authors that the approach could potentially be generalized to other disease states and immunological phenotypes. Linkage disequilibrium might explain the correlated functional status among segregating V segments, but an unknown experimental factor could not be ruled out. In both the original and validation cohorts, the classifier was reported to diagnose cytomegalovirus status with high specificity and sensitivity. Sequencing depth was assumed to be roughly uniform across donors in the presence/absence analyses, though that assumption may not hold. In an earlier analysis of around 600 of the donors, most TCR beta V segments appeared in productive rearrangements about 90% or about 30% of the time, broadly matching IMGT annotations. The study gave a list of over 150 TCR beta chains associated with cytomegalovirus. In a later analysis, HLA-associated TCR beta chains were found to be more clonally expanded and to have lower generation probabilities than equally common non-associated chains. Because counts were too low, more than 15 rarely observed V segments, including chromosome 9 orphons, were excluded from the earlier analysis of 587 of the donors. According to a later analysis, parvovirus B19, influenza, CMV and Epstein-Barr virus appeared linked to several top co-occurrence clusters. Immune exposure information for the cohort was limited to CMV serostatus.

Receptor amplification or capture employed the immunoSEQ multiplex PCR assay. For the multiplex PCR, a mixture combining 60 forward primers for TCR Vbeta segments and 13 reverse primers for TCR Jbeta segments was used. The CDR3 region of rearranged TCR beta genes was amplified from genomic DNA with a multiplex PCR assay. The amplified TCR beta libraries were sequenced on the Illumina HiSeq System as 87-base-pair reads. In the source study's methods: A later analysis counted approximately 74 million unique TCR beta chains across the 666 repertoires, and roughly 11 million of these chains were shared by at least two donors. Raw reads were error-corrected and collapsed into unique sequences by a nearest-neighbor algorithm in which closely related sequences were merged to remove PCR and sequencing errors. V, D and J gene segments were assigned by aligning CDR3 sequences to IMGT reference sequences. Each retained sequence needed at least a six-nucleotide match to both a V gene segment and a J gene segment. Rearrangements were called productive when the CDR3 lacked stop codons and stayed in frame with V and J; all others were non-productive. CDR3 was defined according to IMGT convention as the region running from the second conserved V-encoded cysteine to the conserved J-encoded phenylalanine. The earlier analysis of approximately 590 of the donors excluded any sequence lacking an unambiguous match to a single V gene segment. In an earlier analysis of approximately 610 of the donors, V segments were called functional above 56.7% productive rearrangements and were called segregating when the between-donor standard deviation exceeded 5%. A statistical classification framework was built for diagnosing cytomegalovirus status from the catalog of TCR beta chain sequences. In a later analysis, V and J genes were assigned by comparing TCR nucleotide sequences against IMGT/GENE-DB human TR gene sequences. In a later analysis, CDR3 sequences and most-parsimonious VDJ recombination scenarios were assigned using the TCRdist pipeline. A later analysis defined each TCR beta chain by its CDR3 amino acid sequence plus V-gene family, and excluded reads lacking a unique V-gene family. To address suspected cross-contamination and a sequencing artifact, a later analysis removed roughly 580 highly shared, low-generation-probability nucleotide sequences. In a later analysis, a clonal expansion index was calculated for each public chain from normalized within-repertoire ranks of inferred template counts. Generation probabilities in a later analysis came from a VDJ recombination model fitted to out-of-frame rearrangements, and those results were checked against IGoR. In a later analysis, TCR-TCR, TCR-HLA and TCR-CMV co-occurrence was scored with hypergeometric tests, and a repertoire-size bias correction was applied to TCR pairs. To estimate false discovery rates, a later analysis permuted the HLA or CMV assignments 20 times. In a later analysis, co-occurring TCRs were grouped with DBSCAN, and TCRdist sequence similarity was added when clustering was performed within HLA-allele-positive subsets. Repertoires with fewer than 30,000 or more than 120,000 public chains were left out of co-occurrence clustering, as were a few repertoires with anomalous nucleotide sharing. Entries here come from immuneACCESS through TCRdb and include only in-frame sequences with V and J called. Some clones fail to appear in such tables; in the studies checked, an unresolved V gene covers under half of the shortfall, and the cause of the remainder is unknown. V and J calls and clone size come straight from that table; D and trimming were deduced from the DNA. This sample is represented by about 200,000 clones; roughly 90% of them were singletons. Together, the top ten hold more than 0.25% of the sample.

This clone was seen a handful of times. Its binding antigen is unknown. No per-base quality is available; no much larger clone lies one base away. The CDR3, from cysteine to phenylalanine, totals 16 residues. This entry keeps only the CDR3 DNA: 48 bases, framed from base 1. Ends trimmed: V by 6 bases, J by 10 bases; bases unmatched to a gene: 16. According to the germline V gene (reference sequence), CDR1 reads LNHDA and CDR2 reads SQIVND. Recombination joined TRBV19 with TRBJ2-1; TRBD2 lines up with 9 middle nucleotides. The receptor's source is a woman younger than 45 in good health and CMV-seronegative. The sample was PBMCs. The CDR3 sequence is CASSPLRTTSGGEQFF. The sequence in DNA is TGTGCCAGTAGCCCTCTCCGGACTACGAGCGGGGGGGAGCAGTTCTTC.